This T cell receptor beta chain is from a study of blood T cell repertoires in COVID-19. Study background: Samples representing acute and convalescent COVID-19 were sourced from the United States, Italy and Spain.

Authors' data handling: Reference gene primer amplification gave nucleated cell count estimates. Sequencing was performed with immunoSEQ multiplex PCR; in TCRdb, only in-frame clones are kept and a portion is missing. V, J and clone size are those of that table, while D and trimming were read from the DNA. The sample includes roughly 330,000 clones, around 83% of them seen just once. Germline V gives CDR1 SNHLY, CDR2 FYNNEI. The CDR3 is made up of 14 amino acids. The V and J ends lost 2 bases and 4 bases respectively, with 9 bases between them. J is TRBJ1-3 and V is TRBV2; D is ambiguous. The sequenced sample consisted of peripheral blood. The receptor comes from a woman aged 45-65 years with acute or convalescent COVID-19. The CDR3 DNA reads TGTGCCAGCAGTGAACTCAGGTCCGGAAACACCATATATTTT. Its translation is CASSELRSGNTIYF. The complete variable domain, with remaining parts taken from reference TRBV2 and TRBJ1-3, reads EPEVTQTPSHQVTQMGQEVILRCVPISNHLYFYWYRQILGQKVEFLVSFYNNEISEKSEIFDDQFSVERPDGSNFTLKIRSTKLEDSAMYFCASSELRSGNTIYFGEGSWLTVV.